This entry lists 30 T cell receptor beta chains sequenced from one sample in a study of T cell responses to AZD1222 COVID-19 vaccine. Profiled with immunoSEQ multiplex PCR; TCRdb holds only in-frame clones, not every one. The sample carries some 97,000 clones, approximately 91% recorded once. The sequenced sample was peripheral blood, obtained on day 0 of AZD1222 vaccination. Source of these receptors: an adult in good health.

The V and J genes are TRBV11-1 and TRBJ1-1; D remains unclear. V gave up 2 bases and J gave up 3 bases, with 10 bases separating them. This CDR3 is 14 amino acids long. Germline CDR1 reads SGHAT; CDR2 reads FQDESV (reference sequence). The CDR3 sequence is CASSLTARDTEAFF. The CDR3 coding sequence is TGTGCCAGCAGCTTAACCGCCCGAGACACTGAAGCTTTCTTT.

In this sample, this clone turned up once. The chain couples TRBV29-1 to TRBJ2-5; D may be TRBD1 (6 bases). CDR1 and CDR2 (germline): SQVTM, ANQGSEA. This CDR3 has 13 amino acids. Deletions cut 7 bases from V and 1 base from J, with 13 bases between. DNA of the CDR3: TGCAGCGCAGGACAGCTAAGCCAAGAGACCCAGTACTTC. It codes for CSAGQLSQETQYF.

Here the CDR3 DNA reads TGTGCCAGCAGCCAAGTGTTGGCCAATGGCTACACCTTC. This sequence encodes CASSQVLANGYTF. The gene calls are TRBV3-1 (or the pseudogene TRBV3-2) and TRBJ1-2; D is ambiguous. This CDR3 contains 13 residues. The germline V gene has CDR1 LGHDT and CDR2 YNNKEL (reference sequence). V was clipped by 1 base and J by 6 bases, with 9 bases between them.

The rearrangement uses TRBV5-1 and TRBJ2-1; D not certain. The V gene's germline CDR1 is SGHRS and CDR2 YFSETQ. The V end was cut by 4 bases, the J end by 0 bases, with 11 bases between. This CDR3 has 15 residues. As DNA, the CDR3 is TGCGCCAGCAGCCCAGTCCCGAGCTCCTACAATGAGCAGTTCTTC. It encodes CASSPVPSSYNEQFF.

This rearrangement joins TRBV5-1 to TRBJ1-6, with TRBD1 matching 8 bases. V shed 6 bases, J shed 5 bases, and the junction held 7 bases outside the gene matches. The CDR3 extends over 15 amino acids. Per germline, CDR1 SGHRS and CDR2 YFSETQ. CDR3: CASTQGQVNNSPLHF. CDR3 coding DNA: TGCGCCAGCACCCAGGGACAGGTCAATAATTCACCCCTCCACTTT.

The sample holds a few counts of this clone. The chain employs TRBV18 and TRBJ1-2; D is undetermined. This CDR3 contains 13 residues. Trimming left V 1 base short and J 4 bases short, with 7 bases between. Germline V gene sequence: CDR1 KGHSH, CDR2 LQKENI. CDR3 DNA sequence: TGTGCCAGCTCACCACAGAGTACCTATGGCTACACCTTC. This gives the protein CASSPQSTYGYTF.

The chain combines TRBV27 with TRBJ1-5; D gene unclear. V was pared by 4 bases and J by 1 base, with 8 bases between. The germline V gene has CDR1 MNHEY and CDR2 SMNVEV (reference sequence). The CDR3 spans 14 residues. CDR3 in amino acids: CASSSTISNQPQHF. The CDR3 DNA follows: TGTGCCAGCAGTTCCACAATAAGCAATCAGCCCCAGCATTTT.

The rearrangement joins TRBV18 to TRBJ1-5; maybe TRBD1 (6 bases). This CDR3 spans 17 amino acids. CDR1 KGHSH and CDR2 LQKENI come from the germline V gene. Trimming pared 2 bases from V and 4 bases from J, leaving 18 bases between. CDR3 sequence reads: CASSPVGQNPFNQPQHF. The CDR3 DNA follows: TGTGCCAGCTCACCAGTAGGACAGAATCCCTTTAATCAGCCCCAGCATTTT.

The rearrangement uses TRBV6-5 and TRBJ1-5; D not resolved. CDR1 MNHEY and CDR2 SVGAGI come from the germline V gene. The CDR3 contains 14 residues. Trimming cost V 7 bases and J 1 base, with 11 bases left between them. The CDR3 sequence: CASTGTGSNQPQHF. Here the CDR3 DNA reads TGTGCCAGCACCGGAACTGGGAGCAATCAGCCCCAGCATTTT.

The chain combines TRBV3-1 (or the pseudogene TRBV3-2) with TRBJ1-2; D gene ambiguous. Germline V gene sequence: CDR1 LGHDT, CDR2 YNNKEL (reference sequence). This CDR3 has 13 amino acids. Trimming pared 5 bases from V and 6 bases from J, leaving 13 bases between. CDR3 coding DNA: TGTGCCAGCAGCGACCGCGGGCCGGATGGCTACACCTTC. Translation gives CASSDRGPDGYTF.

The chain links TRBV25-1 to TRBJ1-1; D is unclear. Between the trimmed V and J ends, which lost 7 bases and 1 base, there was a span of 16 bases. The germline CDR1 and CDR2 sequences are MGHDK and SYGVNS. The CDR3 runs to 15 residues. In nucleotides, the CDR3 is TGTGCCAGCACCCCCGGTGGAGCCCGGAACACTGAAGCTTTCTTT. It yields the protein CASTPGGARNTEAFF.

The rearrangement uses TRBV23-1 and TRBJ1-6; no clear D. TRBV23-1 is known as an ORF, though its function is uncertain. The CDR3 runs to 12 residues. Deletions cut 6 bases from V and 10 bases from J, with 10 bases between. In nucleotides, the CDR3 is TGCGCCAGCAGCCCCAAGGAGTCACCCCTCCACTTT. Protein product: CASSPKESPLHF.

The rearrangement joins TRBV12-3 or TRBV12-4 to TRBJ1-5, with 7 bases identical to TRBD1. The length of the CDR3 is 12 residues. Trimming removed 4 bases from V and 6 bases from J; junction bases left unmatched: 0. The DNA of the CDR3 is TGTGCCAGCAGTTGGGACAGTCAGCCCCAGCATTTT. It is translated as CASSWDSQPQHF.

The chain's CDR3 is CAISETVPAASGNTIYF. The CDR3 nucleotides are TGTGCCATCAGTGAAACAGTTCCCGCAGCAAGTGGAAACACCATATATTTT. The V and J genes are TRBV10-3 and TRBJ1-3; no reliable D call. CDR1 and CDR2 (germline): ENHRY, SYGVKD. This CDR3 region has 17 residues. V was clipped by 3 bases and J by 3 bases, with 18 bases between them.

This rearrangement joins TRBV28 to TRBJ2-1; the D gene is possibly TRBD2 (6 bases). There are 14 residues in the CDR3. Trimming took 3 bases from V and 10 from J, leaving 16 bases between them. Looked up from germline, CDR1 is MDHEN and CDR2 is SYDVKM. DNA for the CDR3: TGTGCCAGCAGTTTCCTGGAGGGAATTGGAGAGCAGTTCTTC. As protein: CASSFLEGIGEQFF.

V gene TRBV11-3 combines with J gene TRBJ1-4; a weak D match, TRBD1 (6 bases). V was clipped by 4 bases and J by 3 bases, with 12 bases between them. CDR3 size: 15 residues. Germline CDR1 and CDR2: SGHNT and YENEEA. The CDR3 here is CASSSPRGANEKLFF. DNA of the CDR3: TGTGCCAGCAGCTCGCCCAGGGGAGCTAATGAAAAACTGTTTTTT.

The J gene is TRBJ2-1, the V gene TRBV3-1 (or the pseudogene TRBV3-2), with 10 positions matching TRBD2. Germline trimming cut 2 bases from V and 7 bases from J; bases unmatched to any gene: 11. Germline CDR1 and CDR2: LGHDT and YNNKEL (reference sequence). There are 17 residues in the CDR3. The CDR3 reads CASSQSPTSGKYNEQFF. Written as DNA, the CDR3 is TGTGCCAGCAGCCAATCCCCCACTAGCGGGAAGTATAATGAGCAGTTCTTC.

This CDR3 is CASSYSSGNEQFF. The CDR3, as DNA: TGTGCCAGCAGTTACTCATCAGGCAATGAGCAGTTCTTC. The chain has TRBV2 and TRBJ2-1; D call uncertain. Germline V gene sequence: CDR1 SNHLY, CDR2 FYNNEI. The CDR3 totals 13 residues. The germline V and J ends were trimmed by 5 bases and 6 bases, with 11 bases remaining between them.

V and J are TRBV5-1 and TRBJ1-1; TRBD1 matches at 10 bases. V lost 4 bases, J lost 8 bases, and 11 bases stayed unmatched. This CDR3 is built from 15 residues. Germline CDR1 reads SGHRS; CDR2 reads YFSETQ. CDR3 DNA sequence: TGCGCCAGCAGCCTCCAAAGACAGGGGGCCTCGGAAGCTTTCTTT. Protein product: CASSLQRQGASEAFF.

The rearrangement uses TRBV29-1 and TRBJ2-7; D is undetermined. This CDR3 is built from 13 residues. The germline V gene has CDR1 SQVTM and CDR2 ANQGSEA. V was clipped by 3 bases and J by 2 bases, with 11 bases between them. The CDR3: CSVDASVTYEQYF. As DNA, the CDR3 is TGCAGCGTTGATGCGTCGGTAACCTACGAGCAGTACTTC.

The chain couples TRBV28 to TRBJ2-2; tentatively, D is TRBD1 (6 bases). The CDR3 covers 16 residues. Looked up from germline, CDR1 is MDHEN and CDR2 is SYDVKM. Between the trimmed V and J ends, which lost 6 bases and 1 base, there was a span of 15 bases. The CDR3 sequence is CASREGQTLNTGELFF. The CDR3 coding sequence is TGTGCCAGCAGGGAAGGACAGACCTTGAACACCGGGGAGCTGTTTTTT. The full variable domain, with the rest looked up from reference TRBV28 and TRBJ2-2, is DVKVTQSSRYLVKRTGEKVFLECVQDMDHENMFWYRQDPGLGLRLIYFSYDVKMKEKGDIPEGYSVSREKKERFSLILESASTNQTSMYLCASREGQTLNTGELFFGEGSRLTVL.

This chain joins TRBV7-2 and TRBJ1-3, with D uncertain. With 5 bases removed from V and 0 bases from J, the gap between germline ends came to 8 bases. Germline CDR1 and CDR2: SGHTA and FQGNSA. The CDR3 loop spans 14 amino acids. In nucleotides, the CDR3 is TGTGCCAGCAGCCCCTGGGGCTCTGGAAACACCATATATTTT. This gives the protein CASSPWGSGNTIYF.

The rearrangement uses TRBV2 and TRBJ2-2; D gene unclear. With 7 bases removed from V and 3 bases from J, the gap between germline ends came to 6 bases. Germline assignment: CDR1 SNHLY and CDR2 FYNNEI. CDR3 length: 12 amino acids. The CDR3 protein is CASTVYTGELFF. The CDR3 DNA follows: TGTGCCAGCACGGTTTACACCGGGGAGCTGTTTTTT.

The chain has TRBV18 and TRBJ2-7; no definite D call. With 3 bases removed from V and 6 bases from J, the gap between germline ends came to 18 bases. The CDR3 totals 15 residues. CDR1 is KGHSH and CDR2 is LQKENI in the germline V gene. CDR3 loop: CASSPTTPSGPEQYF. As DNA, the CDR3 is TGTGCCAGCTCACCGACCACACCTTCGGGTCCCGAGCAGTACTTC.

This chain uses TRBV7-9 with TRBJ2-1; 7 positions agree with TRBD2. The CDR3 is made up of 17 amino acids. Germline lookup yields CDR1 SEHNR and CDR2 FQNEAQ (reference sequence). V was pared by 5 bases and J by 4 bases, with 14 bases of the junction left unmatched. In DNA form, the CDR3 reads TGTGCCAGCAGCCCGGGGGGTACCGCTGCTGGGTACAATGAGCAGTTCTTC. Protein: CASSPGGTAAGYNEQFF.

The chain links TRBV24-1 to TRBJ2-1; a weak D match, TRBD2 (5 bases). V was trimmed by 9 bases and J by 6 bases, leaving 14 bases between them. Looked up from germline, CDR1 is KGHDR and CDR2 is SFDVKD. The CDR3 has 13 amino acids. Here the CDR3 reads CATAQRRANEQFF. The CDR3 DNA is TGTGCCACCGCCCAGAGGCGGGCCAATGAGCAGTTCTTC.

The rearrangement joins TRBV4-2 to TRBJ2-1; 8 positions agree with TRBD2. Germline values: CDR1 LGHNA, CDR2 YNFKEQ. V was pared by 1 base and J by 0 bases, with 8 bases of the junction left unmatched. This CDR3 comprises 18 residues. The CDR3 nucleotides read TGTGCCAGCAGCCAAGGCCGGGAGGGACGGGGCTCCTACAATGAGCAGTTCTTC. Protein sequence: CASSQGREGRGSYNEQFF.

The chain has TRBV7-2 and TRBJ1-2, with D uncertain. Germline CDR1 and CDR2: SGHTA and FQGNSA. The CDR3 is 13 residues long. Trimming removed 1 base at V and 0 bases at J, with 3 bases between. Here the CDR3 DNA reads TGTGCCAGCAGCTTAGGAGCTAACTATGGCTACACCTTC. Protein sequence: CASSLGANYGYTF.

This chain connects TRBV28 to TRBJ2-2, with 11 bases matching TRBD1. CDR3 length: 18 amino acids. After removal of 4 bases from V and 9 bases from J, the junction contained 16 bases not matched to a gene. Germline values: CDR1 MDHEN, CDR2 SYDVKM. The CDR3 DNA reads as TGTGCCAGCAGTTCTTCCCCAGGACAGGGGGCTAATGTTTGGGAGCTGTTTTTT. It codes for CASSSSPGQGANVWELFF.

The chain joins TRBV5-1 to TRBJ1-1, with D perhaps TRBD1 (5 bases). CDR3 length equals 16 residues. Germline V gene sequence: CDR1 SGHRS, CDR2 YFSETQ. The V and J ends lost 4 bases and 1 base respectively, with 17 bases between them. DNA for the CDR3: TGCGCCAGCAGCCCAAGTGGGGCGCGGGGGAACACTGAAGCTTTCTTT. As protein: CASSPSGARGNTEAFF. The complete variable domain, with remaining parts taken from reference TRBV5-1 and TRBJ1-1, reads KAGVTQTPRYLIKTRGQQVTLSCSPISGHRSVSWYQQTPGQGLQFLFEYFSETQRNKGNFPGRFSGRQFSNSRSEMNVSTLELGDSALYLCASSPSGARGNTEAFFGQGTRLTVV.